The text below deals with one T cell receptor (beta chain). Libraries were prepared by immunoSEQ multiplex PCR; TCRdb keeps only in-frame clonotypes and omits some of them. The repertoire has roughly 200,000 clones, 85% of them found once; the top ten carry about 17%. Clinical history reported by participants formed the basis on which cohorts were assigned. This CDR3 has 14 residues. CDR1 is SNHLY, CDR2 FYNNEI, per germline. Trimming shortened V by 2 bases and J by 0 bases, and 8 bases separated the two germline ends. This sample is part of a study of blood T cell repertoires in COVID-19. Study in general: COVID-19 samples collected from the United States, Italy and Spain covered acute and convalescent phases. Nucleic acid was either cDNA or gDNA, and it came from T cells, B-cell-depleted T cells, or PBMCs.

The gene calls are TRBV2 and TRBJ2-7, with D perhaps matching TRBD2 (5 bases). Sequencing used PBMCs or T cells enriched from blood (not recorded which). The origin of this receptor is a middle-aged man who had recovered from COVID-19. The CDR3 is CASSETGSSYEQYF. The CDR3 nucleotides read TGTGCCAGCAGTGAAACTGGGAGCTCCTACGAGCAGTACTTC.